Shown below are 25 T cell receptor beta chains from a single sample sequenced in a study of T-cell reconstitution after alpha-beta-depleted transplantation in children listed by TCRdb under 2016. The protocol used for the library was PCR. These reads were obtained on an Illumina HiSeq 2500. TCR libraries were prepared with molecular barcoding, using unique molecular identifiers to normalize TCRbeta repertoire quantification. The public reads were reanalyzed by TCRdb: fastp trimming at Q25, MiXCR alignment, in-frame beta chains only. Identical CDR3 protein sequences are pooled into one entry, listed with their most common genes and DNA. Recorded for this sample are around 420,000 distinct CDR3 sequences; 15% to 20% of them occurred a single time. The ten largest clones represent less than 30% of the sample. In the paper's terms, the treatment or condition label means: allogeneic hematopoietic cell transplantation with graft depleted of TCRalphabeta T cells and CD19 B cells.

The material sequenced was PBMCs, mostly from graft donor cells, taken 360 days after TCRalphabeta/CD19-depleted stem cell transplant. Receptor source: a boy less than two years old who had a stem cell transplant for Wiskott-Aldrich syndrome, so the T cells may come from the graft donor.

This rearrangement joins TRBV24-1 to TRBJ2-5; 8 nucleotides match TRBD1. In germline, CDR1 is KGHDR, CDR2 SFDVKD. J was trimmed by 2 bases and V by 2 bases; bases with no gene match: 6. This CDR3 has 16 amino acids. The CDR3 is CATSDYPRQGQETQYF. Here the CDR3 DNA reads TGTGCCACCAGTGATTATCCCCGACAGGGGCAAGAGACCCAGTACTTC.

This clonotype showed up just a few times. This sequence joins TRBV9 and TRBJ2-7; D is perhaps TRBD1 or TRBD2 (5 bases each). Trimming pared 3 bases from V and 5 bases from J, leaving 15 bases between. The CDR3 runs to 14 residues. Germline-derived CDR1 and CDR2 are SGDLS and YYNGEE. CDR3 in amino acids: CASSDGHWRDEQYF. In DNA, the CDR3 is TGTGCCAGCAGCGACGGACACTGGCGGGACGAGCAGTACTTC.

The rearrangement links TRBV27 to TRBJ2-2; TRBD1 aligns across 8 bases. The CDR3 is 15 residues long. CDR1 MNHEY and CDR2 SMNVEV come from the germline V gene (reference sequence). J gave up 5 bases and V 6 bases, and 8 bases lay outside the gene matches. As DNA, the CDR3 is TGTGCCAGCAGCCGACAGGGGCGGTGGACCGGGGAGCTGTTTTTT. Protein product: CASSRQGRWTGELFF.

This chain links TRBV7-9 with TRBJ2-7; unclear D gene. Trimming removed 5 bases at V and 4 bases at J, with 15 bases between. This CDR3 region has 14 residues. Germline values: CDR1 SEHNR, CDR2 FQNEAQ (reference sequence). The CDR3 here is CASSKLSQMYEQYF. As DNA, the CDR3 is TGTGCCAGCAGCAAATTATCCCAGATGTACGAGCAGTACTTC.

This clonotype was seen a few times. The chain links TRBV10-3 to TRBJ2-1; weak D call: TRBD2 (7 bases). V dropped 0 bases and J dropped 6 bases, with 18 bases sitting between them. Germline lookup yields CDR1 ENHRY and CDR2 SYGVKD. The CDR3 covers 17 residues. The CDR3 DNA reads as TGTGCCATCAGTGAGTCGGCACGGGGGGCGCTCTGCAATGAGCAGTTCTTC. Translating it yields CAISESARGALCNEQFF.

In its sample, this clonotype was seen many times. The chain has TRBV5-1 and TRBJ2-3; possible D gene TRBD1, 5 bases. The V and J ends lost 4 bases and 0 bases respectively, with 9 bases between them. This CDR3 comprises 14 residues. The germline V gene has CDR1 SGHRS and CDR2 YFSETQ. CDR3 coding DNA: TGCGCCAGCAGCACAGGAAGAAGCACAGATACGCAGTATTTT. It specifies CASSTGRSTDTQYF. Using reference TRBV5-1 and TRBJ2-3 for the parts outside the CDR3, the full variable domain is KAGVTQTPRYLIKTRGQQVTLSCSPISGHRSVSWYQQTPGQGLQFLFEYFSETQRNKGNFPGRFSGRQFSNSRSEMNVSTLELGDSALYLCASSTGRSTDTQYFGPGTRLTVL.

In its sample, this clonotype was seen a few times. In nucleotides, the CDR3 is TGTGCCACCAGCAGAGCTATCGCCGGGACTAGCTCCCTTGAGGACGAGCAGTACTTC. Translating gives CATSRAIAGTSSLEDEQYF. This chain joins TRBV15 and TRBJ2-7; 9 nucleotides agree with TRBD2. The germline gives CDR1 LNHNV, CDR2 YYDKDF (reference sequence). CDR3 length: 19 residues. V shed 1 base and J 5 bases; nucleotides not matched to a gene: 18.

This clonotype was detected a few times. This chain joins TRBV29-1 and TRBJ2-7, with TRBD1 as a possible D gene (6 bases). Germline V gives CDR1 SQVTM, CDR2 ANQGSEA. With 3 bases removed from V and 3 bases from J, the gap between germline ends came to 21 bases. The CDR3 runs to 16 residues. The CDR3: CSVDGHTGSGNYEQYF. DNA of the CDR3: TGCAGCGTTGATGGGCACACAGGGAGTGGAAACTACGAGCAGTACTTC.

A few counts support this clonotype. The chain is built from TRBV4-3 and TRBJ2-6; no definite D call. The germline V gene encodes CDR1 LGHNA and CDR2 YSLEER. V was shortened by 0 bases and J by 1 base, with 7 bases between the two germline ends. The CDR3 totals 16 residues. DNA for the CDR3: TGCGCCAGCAGCCAAGAAGTGGGATCTGGGGCCAACGTCCTGACTTTC. Protein product: CASSQEVGSGANVLTF.

The sample holds a few counts of this clonotype. J is TRBJ1-5 and V is TRBV7-6; D is unclear. Trimming removed 1 base at V and 9 bases at J, with 10 bases between. CDR3 length equals 13 residues. Germline CDR1 reads SGHVS; CDR2 reads FNYEAQ. The CDR3 is CASSLEATGPQHF. In DNA form, the CDR3 reads TGTGCCAGCAGCTTAGAGGCAACGGGGCCCCAGCATTTT.

The chain recombines TRBV20-1 with TRBJ2-1; 10 bases are shared with TRBD2. From germline, CDR1 is DFQATT and CDR2 SNEGSKA (reference sequence). The CDR3 is 14 residues long. Trimming removed 2 bases from V and 9 bases from J; junction bases left unmatched: 7. The CDR3 is CSARWLAGVGEQFF. In nucleotides, the CDR3 is TGCAGTGCTAGATGGCTAGCGGGAGTGGGTGAGCAGTTCTTC.

V and J are TRBV6-1 and TRBJ2-7, with D perhaps matching TRBD1 (6 bases). V lost 9 bases and J lost 4, with 25 bases in between. The CDR3 runs to 16 residues. Germline V gene data show CDR1 as MNHNS and CDR2 as SASEGT. DNA of the CDR3: TGTGCCAGTAGAGACCGGCTGGCAGGGGACCCATACGAGCAGTACTTC. Translating it yields CASRDRLAGDPYEQYF.

This clonotype was counted only a few times. V gene TRBV5-1 combines with J gene TRBJ2-1, with D uncertain. V was clipped by 0 bases and J by 3 bases, with 10 bases between them. The CDR3 has 15 amino acids. Germline V gives CDR1 SGHRS, CDR2 YFSETQ. The CDR3 DNA sequence: TGCGCCAGCAGCTTGGCAGGACCTCTCTACAATGAGCAGTTCTTC. Translating it yields CASSLAGPLYNEQFF.

This clonotype was observed a few times. The chain joins TRBV10-3 to TRBJ2-2; D not certain. V shed 4 bases and J shed 5 bases, with 8 bases lying between them. From germline, CDR1 is ENHRY and CDR2 SYGVKD. This CDR3 is 13 amino acids long. The CDR3 protein is CAISAVKTGELFF. CDR3 nucleotides: TGTGCCATCAGTGCTGTTAAAACCGGGGAGCTGTTTTTT.

This clonotype was seen a few times. This chain connects TRBV28 to TRBJ2-2; D assignment may be TRBD1 or TRBD2 (7 bases each). CDR3 length: 17 amino acids. Germline lookup yields CDR1 MDHEN and CDR2 SYDVKM. V lost 7 bases and J 3 bases, leaving 21 bases between the germline ends. The CDR3 loop is CASTSAGEGAHTGELFF. The DNA of the CDR3 is TGTGCCAGCACTTCGGCGGGGGAGGGGGCTCACACCGGGGAGCTGTTTTTT.

At least ten counts were recorded for this clonotype. This rearrangement joins TRBV3-1 to TRBJ2-1, with 8 bases that match TRBD2. Per the germline V gene, CDR1 is LGHDT and CDR2 is YNNKEL (reference sequence). CDR3 length: 13 residues. J lost 8 bases, V lost 4 bases, and 4 bases had no gene match. CDR3 coding DNA: TGTGCCAGCAGCCTCTCGGGGGGGGATGAGCAGTTCTTC. It is translated as CASSLSGGDEQFF.

This sequence joins TRBV27 and TRBJ2-1; no firm D call. The V end lost 3 bases, the J end lost 5 bases, and 11 bases lay between the germline ends. The CDR3 loop spans 14 amino acids. Germline V gene lookup returns CDR1 MNHEY and CDR2 SMNVEV (reference sequence). The CDR3 DNA sequence: TGTGCCAGCAGTTTTATGGCATTGAACAATGAGCAGTTCTTC. Its translation: CASSFMALNNEQFF.

V is TRBV28 and J is TRBJ2-7; D is unclear. Germline V gene sequence: CDR1 MDHEN, CDR2 SYDVKM. The CDR3 is 14 residues long. V was clipped by 4 bases and J by 3 bases, with 13 bases between them. The CDR3 DNA follows: TGTGCCAGCAGTTACCCCCCCGGCTTCTACGAGCAGTACTTC. Residues: CASSYPPGFYEQYF.

The chain carries TRBV20-1 and TRBJ2-1; D may be TRBD2 (6 bases). The V end lost 1 base, the J end lost 2 bases, and 9 bases lay between the germline ends. The CDR3 covers 14 residues. Germline V gives CDR1 DFQATT, CDR2 SNEGSKA (reference sequence). CDR3 sequence reads: CSARAGLPYNEQFF. CDR3 DNA: TGCAGTGCTAGAGCGGGACTTCCCTACAATGAGCAGTTCTTC.

This clonotype showed up just a few times. This chain connects TRBV6-1 to TRBJ2-3; TRBD1 aligns across 8 bases. Germline assignment: CDR1 MNHNS and CDR2 SASEGT. CDR3 length: 14 amino acids. Unmatched junction bases numbered 7, after V lost 6 bases and J lost 5 bases. The CDR3 sequence is CASSRRTGRDTQYF. CDR3 DNA sequence: TGTGCCAGCAGCCGGCGGACAGGGAGAGATACGCAGTATTTT.

The gene calls are TRBV7-2 and TRBJ1-2; D gene uncertain. Trimming pared 1 base from V and 8 bases from J, leaving 14 bases between. The CDR3 loop spans 14 amino acids. The germline gives CDR1 SGHTA, CDR2 FQGNSA. CDR3 bases: TGTGCCAGCAGCTTAGGGTCGCTTCTGGGCGGCTACACCTTC. Its protein is CASSLGSLLGGYTF.

This rearrangement joins TRBV5-1 to TRBJ2-3; weak D call: TRBD1 (5 bases). In germline, CDR1 is SGHRS, CDR2 YFSETQ. V was shortened by 2 bases and J by 0 bases, with 13 bases between the two germline ends. The CDR3 length is 16 residues. This chain's CDR3 is CASSFQTGTSTDTQYF. CDR3 bases: TGCGCCAGCAGCTTTCAAACAGGAACTAGCACAGATACGCAGTATTTT.

The rearrangement links TRBV29-1 to TRBJ2-7; D is undetermined. V lost 4 bases and J 2 bases, leaving 15 bases between the germline ends. The germline gives CDR1 SQVTM, CDR2 ANQGSEA. This CDR3 has 14 amino acids. CDR3 bases: TGCAGCGTTGTAAGCGCCAAGAGACCCTACGAGCAGTACTTC. This translates into CSVVSAKRPYEQYF.

This clonotype has more than one count but fewer than ten. V usage is TRBV4-3 and J usage is TRBJ2-2; 7 positions agree with TRBD2. The CDR3 runs to 17 residues. Germline CDR1 is LGHNA and CDR2 is YSLEER. V lost 0 bases and J lost 6; bases outside the gene matches: 10. This CDR3 is CASSQDLPAGPPGELFF. For the CDR3, the DNA is TGCGCCAGCAGCCAAGATCTTCCAGCGGGACCGCCCGGGGAGCTGTTTTTT.

V is TRBV18 and J is TRBJ2-1, with D possibly TRBD2 on 5 matching bases. Trimming cost V 9 bases and J 5 bases, with 20 bases left between them. The CDR3 runs 15 residues. Germline CDR1 and CDR2: KGHSH and LQKENI. The chain's CDR3 is CASFTVDLNDNEQFF. The CDR3 nucleotides are TGTGCCAGTTTTACAGTGGACTTAAATGACAATGAGCAGTTCTTC.